This T cell receptor beta chain was profiled in a study of CD8 T cells in Susac syndrome. The T cells that were sequenced for TCR beta were CD8+ and CD4+ cells from blood. Negative isolation yielded the CD8+ and CD4+ T cells, while FACS enriched the TEMRA cells. When the RNA was reverse transcribed, random hexamers were used with an input of roughly 0.45 to 1 ug. The immunoSEQ assay covered 54 Vbeta and 13 Jbeta segments for CDR3. One entry per CDR3 protein results from TCRdb running MiXCR on the immunoSEQ multiplex PCR reads. Of just over 150,000 distinct CDR3 sequences detected, roughly 94% appear once; the ten largest clones hold roughly 0.21%. This clonotype was seen only once. The germline CDR1 and CDR2 sequences are GTSNPN and SVGIG (reference sequence). This CDR3 spans 14 amino acids. With 0 bases removed from V and 1 base from J, the gap between germline ends came to 8 bases.

This chain connects TRBV30 to TRBJ2-3, with D possibly being TRBD1 (6 bases). The sequencing sample was made of CD8+ T cells from PBMCs. The clonotype was recovered from a human donor with multiple sclerosis. CDR3 in amino acids: CAWSVGAGTDTQYF. For the CDR3, the DNA is TGTGCCTGGAGTGTGGGGGCGGGCACAGATACGCAGTATTTT.